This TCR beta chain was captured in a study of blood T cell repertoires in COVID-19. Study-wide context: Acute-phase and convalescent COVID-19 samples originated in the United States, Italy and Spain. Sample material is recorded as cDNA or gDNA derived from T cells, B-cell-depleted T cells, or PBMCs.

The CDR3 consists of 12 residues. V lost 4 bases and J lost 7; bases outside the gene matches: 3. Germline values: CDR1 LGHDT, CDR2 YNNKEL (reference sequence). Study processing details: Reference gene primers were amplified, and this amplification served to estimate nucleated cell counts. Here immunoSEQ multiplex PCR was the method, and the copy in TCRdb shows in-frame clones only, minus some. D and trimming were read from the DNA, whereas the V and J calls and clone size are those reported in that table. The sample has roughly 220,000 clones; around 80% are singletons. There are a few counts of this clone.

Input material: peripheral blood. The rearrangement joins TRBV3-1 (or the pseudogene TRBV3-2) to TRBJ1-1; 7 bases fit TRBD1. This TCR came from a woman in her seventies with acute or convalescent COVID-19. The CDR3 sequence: CASSPYRGEAFF. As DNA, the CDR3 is TGTGCCAGCAGCCCCTACAGGGGTGAAGCTTTCTTT.